The next 16 T cell receptor beta chains were all read from a single sample in a study of T-cell memory formation after mild COVID-19. TCRdb ran MiXCR on the 5' RACE reads and lists one entry per CDR3 protein. The sample lists 140,000 to 150,000 distinct CDR3 sequences, under 30% seen once, with approximately 24% in the top ten. Sequenced: PBMCs or a T cell subset sorted from them (not recorded which). Every receptor here comes from an adult woman who had mild COVID-19 (a few samples of this study predate the infection). Cell type and time point are not known.

This clonotype showed up just a few times. The chain couples TRBV7-2 to TRBJ1-1, with a tentative D call TRBD1 (6 bases). CDR3 length: 15 residues. The V end lost 4 bases, the J end lost 4 bases, and 16 bases lay between the germline ends. Germline lookup yields CDR1 SGHTA and CDR2 FQGNSA. The CDR3 sequence: CASSWGQGLATEAFF. CDR3 bases: TGTGCCAGCAGCTGGGGGCAGGGGCTGGCCACTGAAGCTTTCTTT.

This clonotype was seen only a few times. The chain recombines TRBV27 with TRBJ2-7; the D gene is possibly TRBD1 (6 bases). The CDR3 has 14 amino acids. With 5 bases removed from V and 9 bases from J, the gap between germline ends came to 20 bases. Germline CDR1 reads MNHEY; CDR2 reads SMNVEV (reference sequence). DNA of the CDR3: TGTGCCAGCAGTCTAGGACAGTGGGGATTCGGGCAGTACTTC. Amino acid sequence: CASSLGQWGFGQYF.

The V call is TRBV4-1, the J call TRBJ2-3; TRBD2 agrees at 8 bases. J gave up 1 base and V 1 base, and 1 base lay outside the gene matches. CDR1 is MGHRA and CDR2 is YSYEKL in the germline V gene. This CDR3 is built from 15 residues. CDR3: CASSQAAGGTDTQYF. The CDR3 coding sequence is TGCGCCAGCAGCCAAGCAGCGGGGGGCACAGATACGCAGTATTTT.

The V and J genes are TRBV5-4 and TRBJ2-7, with 13 nucleotides matching TRBD2. J was trimmed by 2 bases and V by 0 bases; bases with no gene match: 8. The germline CDR1 and CDR2 sequences are SGHNT and YYREEE (reference sequence). This CDR3 spans 18 amino acids. The CDR3 DNA is TGTGCCAGCAGCTTGGCCCCCTCCGGGACTAGCGGGGCCTACGAGCAGTACTTC. Translating gives CASSLAPSGTSGAYEQYF.

This clonotype was picked up a small number of times. The chain links TRBV7-9 to TRBJ2-1; 10 nucleotides match TRBD2. The J segment lost 4 bases and the V segment lost 6 bases, leaving 6 bases of the junction unmatched. Germline assignment: CDR1 SEHNR and CDR2 FQNEAQ (reference sequence). The CDR3 runs to 15 residues. The CDR3 DNA reads as TGTGCCAGCAGATCTAGCGGGAGAGCTTACAATGAGCAGTTCTTC. It specifies CASRSSGRAYNEQFF.

This clonotype was observed a handful of times. The chain combines TRBV7-9 with TRBJ2-7; D call uncertain. Trimming took off 1 base at V and 3 bases at J, with 10 bases between the two ends. This CDR3 has 14 residues. The germline CDR1 and CDR2 sequences are SEHNR and FQNEAQ (reference sequence). The DNA for the CDR3 is TGTGCCAGCAGCTTAGTAGGTAGATACTACGAGCAGTACTTC. Translated, it gives CASSLVGRYYEQYF.

The gene calls are TRBV30 and TRBJ1-6; 7 positions match TRBD1. V was pared by 1 base and J by 6 bases, with 9 bases of the junction left unmatched. CDR3 length: 16 residues. Germline V gives CDR1 GTSNPN, CDR2 SVGIG (reference sequence). The CDR3 region has the DNA TGTGCCTGGAGTGGCCTCGGACAGGAACCTAATTCACCCCTCCACTTT. This translates into CAWSGLGQEPNSPLHF.

This chain connects TRBV4-1 to TRBJ2-1; TRBD1 aligns across 7 bases. Trimming took 6 bases from V and 0 from J; bases not matched to a gene: 2. Germline values: CDR1 MGHRA, CDR2 YSYEKL. CDR3 length equals 14 residues. Here the CDR3 reads CASRGTVSYNEQFF. The CDR3 region has the DNA TGCGCCAGCAGGGGGACAGTCTCCTACAATGAGCAGTTCTTC.

V usage is TRBV4-1 and J usage is TRBJ2-1; D uncertain. This CDR3 has 16 residues. Per germline, CDR1 MGHRA and CDR2 YSYEKL. Trimming took off 0 bases at V and 10 bases at J, with 19 bases between the two ends. The CDR3 nucleotides are TGCGCCAGCAGCCAAGATGTTGGAATGGGCAGCAGGGAGCAGTTCTTC. Amino acid sequence: CASSQDVGMGSREQFF.

Comment on this clonotype: This may arise from a read error, as a much more abundant clone is one base away. This chain connects TRBV5-6 to TRBJ2-3, with unresolved D. CDR1 is SGHDT, CDR2 YYEEEE, per germline. The CDR3 is 14 amino acids. Deletions cut 1 base from V and 10 bases from J, with 16 bases between. DNA of the CDR3: TGTGCCAGCAGCTTGTTTTTGAACCTCGATCCGCAGTATTTT. Its translation: CASSLFLNLDPQYF.

The J gene is TRBJ1-2, the V gene TRBV11-2; 11 nucleotides match TRBD1. Trimming took 3 bases from V and 4 from J; bases not matched to a gene: 7. Germline V gene data show CDR1 as SGHAT and CDR2 as FQNNGV. The CDR3 runs 16 residues. This CDR3 is CASSLPLGQGVYGYTF. CDR3 in DNA: TGTGCCAGCAGCTTGCCTCTGGGACAGGGGGTCTATGGCTACACCTTC.

This clonotype was detected a few times. The CDR3 nucleotides read TGTGCCAGCAGCTCCTTAGCGGGGACCTACGAGCAGTACTTC. Its translation is CASSSLAGTYEQYF. The rearrangement uses TRBV11-2 and TRBJ2-7; 8 bases are a match to TRBD2. Germline assignment: CDR1 SGHAT and CDR2 FQNNGV. The ends lost 4 bases at V and 2 bases at J; junction bases unmatched: 4. The CDR3 spans 14 residues. Looking up the rest from reference TRBV11-2 and TRBJ2-7 gives the full variable domain: EAGVAQSPRYKIIEKRQSVAFWCNPISGHATLYWYQQILGQGPKLLIQFQNNGVVDDSQLPKDRFSAERLKGVDSTLKIQPAKLEDSAVYLCASSSLAGTYEQYFGPGTRLTVT.

The chain employs TRBV7-2 and TRBJ1-1; the match to TRBD1 covers 10 bases. Germline CDR1 is SGHTA and CDR2 is FQGNSA. Trimming removed 6 bases from V and 8 bases from J; junction bases left unmatched: 6. CDR3 length: 13 amino acids. Here the CDR3 DNA reads TGTGCCAGCAGACAAGGGACAGGGGTCGAAGCTTTCTTT. As protein: CASRQGTGVEAFF.

This clonotype came up a few times. V and J are TRBV4-1 and TRBJ1-1, with a tentative D call TRBD1 (6 bases). The CDR3 length is 13 residues. CDR1 MGHRA and CDR2 YSYEKL come from the germline V gene. Trimming removed 6 bases at V and 2 bases at J, with 10 bases between. The DNA for the CDR3 is TGCGCCAGCAGGCTGGGGGCCAACACTGAAGCTTTCTTT. It is translated as CASRLGANTEAFF.

This clonotype has just a few counts. This chain connects TRBV6-5 to TRBJ2-2, with D tentatively TRBD1 (6 bases). V lost 6 bases, J lost 4 bases, and 15 bases lay in between. This CDR3 is built from 15 residues. CDR1 is MNHEY, CDR2 SVGAGI, per germline. The CDR3 region has the DNA TGTGCCAGCAGCTTACCCCCGGACAGCACCGGGGAGCTGTTTTTT. Amino acid sequence: CASSLPPDSTGELFF.

V gene TRBV7-9 combines with J gene TRBJ2-7; D gene uncertain. CDR1 SEHNR and CDR2 FQNEAQ come from the germline V gene (reference sequence). The CDR3 has 14 residues. The V end lost 4 bases, the J end lost 2 bases, and 12 bases lay between the germline ends. The CDR3 region is CASSSPKGTYEQYF. The CDR3 nucleotides read TGTGCCAGCAGCTCCCCGAAGGGCACCTACGAGCAGTACTTC.